A selection of T cell receptor beta chains follows, all from one sample in a study of cytomegalovirus exposure and HLA in healthy donors. Generated by immunoSEQ multiplex PCR, the TCRdb table keeps only in-frame clones and is missing some. The sample shows 72,000 or so clones, roughly four fifths of them seen only once. Source material: PBMCs. These receptor sequences come from a woman aged 25 to 39 in good health and CMV-seropositive. Both conserved end residues are trimmed from each CDR3.

j_gene: TRBJ1-4; v_gene: TRBV5-1; CDR3aa: ASRRKTNEKLF
j_gene: TRBJ2-1; v_gene: TRBV5-1; CDR3aa: ASSSLKSNEQF
j_gene: TRBJ2-6; v_gene: TRBV28; CDR3aa: AISTGPSGANVLT
j_gene: TRBJ2-3; v_gene: TRBV7-2; CDR3aa: ASSSYYTQY
j_gene: TRBJ1-6; v_gene: TRBV4-2; CDR3aa: ASSQDKGANSPLH
j_gene: NA; v_gene: TRBV5-1; CDR3aa: ASSPVTGGGEQY
j_gene: TRBJ2-1; v_gene: TRBV4-1; CDR3aa: ASSPQGYEQF
j_gene: TRBJ2-7; v_gene: TRBV28; CDR3aa: AEGLAGGNYEQY
j_gene: TRBJ2-1; v_gene: TRBV5-1; CDR3aa: ASATGTSGSHEQF
j_gene: TRBJ2-1; v_gene: TRBV11-3; CDR3aa: ASSPTGTSGSEQF
j_gene: TRBJ2-1; v_gene: TRBV19; CDR3aa: ASSIGSLVEQF
j_gene: TRBJ2-7; v_gene: TRBV7-9; CDR3aa: ASTNRVLAGGYEQY
j_gene: TRBJ1-6; v_gene: TRBV14; CDR3aa: ASSSGTGYSPLH
j_gene: TRBJ2-2; v_gene: TRBV7-2; CDR3aa: ASSLVGGPRANTGELF
j_gene: TRBJ2-1; v_gene: TRBV29-1; CDR3aa: SVRGIGGPQF
j_gene: TRBJ2-1; v_gene: TRBV7-9; CDR3aa: ASSPASSGTREQF
j_gene: TRBJ1-5; v_gene: TRBV6-1; CDR3aa: ASSDYRYQPQH
j_gene: TRBJ1-5; v_gene: TRBV6-1; CDR3aa: ASSHRDRSNQPQH
j_gene: TRBJ2-1; v_gene: TRBV19; CDR3aa: ASSPDRASYNEQF
j_gene: TRBJ2-7; v_gene: TRBV7-3; CDR3aa: ASSPGTSGRLY
j_gene: TRBJ1-6; v_gene: TRBV5-4; CDR3aa: ASSPLDGGLPLH
j_gene: TRBJ2-2; v_gene: TRBV5-8; CDR3aa: ASSLSGSSWELF
j_gene: TRBJ2-7; v_gene: TRBV7-2; CDR3aa: ASSYRDTYEQY
j_gene: TRBJ2-6; v_gene: TRBV19; CDR3aa: ASSIQGNSGANVLT
j_gene: TRBJ2-2; v_gene: TRBV4-3; CDR3aa: ASSQGPGTSGANTGELF
j_gene: TRBJ1-2; v_gene: TRBV6-1; CDR3aa: ASSERGGQALRNYGYT